The clone carrying this T cell receptor (beta chain) was seen at least ten times. MiXCR, applied by TCRdb to the RT-PCR reads, yields one record per CDR3 protein. The sample comprises 650,000 to 800,000 distinct CDR3 sequences, 13% to 15% of which are singletons, and just over 3.5% rests with the top ten. The CDR3 totals 15 residues. Germline CDR1 is MGHRA and CDR2 is YSYEKL. V gave up 4 bases and J gave up 8 bases; unmatched junction bases: 12. The chain combines TRBV4-1 with TRBJ1-2, with 8 nucleotides matching TRBD1. The clonotype comes from a female donor in good health, serving as a healthy control. The sample comprised memory CD4+ T cells from blood. The CDR3 coding sequence is TGCGCCAGCAGCCCAGGAGGTCTACAGGGGGAGGGCTACACCTTC. Amino acids: CASSPGGLQGEGYTF.